These 10 T cell receptor beta chains were sequenced from one sample in a study of blood T cell repertoires in COVID-19. Using immunoSEQ multiplex PCR, the repertoire was profiled, and TCRdb retains in-frame clones only, with some absent. This sample carries 300,000 to 400,000 clones, around 87% of them seen once, and the ten largest clones take 3%. Sequenced material: peripheral blood. Receptors were obtained from a human donor in a cohort sampled during active COVID-19.

The chain's CDR3 is CASSSSTGRWSILNTEAFF. The CDR3, as DNA: TGTGCCAGCAGCTCCTCGACAGGGAGATGGTCTATATTGAACACTGAAGCTTTCTTT. The chain carries TRBV13 and TRBJ1-1, with 7 bases aligning to TRBD1. The CDR3 length is 19 residues. Germline CDR1 and CDR2: PRHDT and FYEKMQ (reference sequence). Trimming removed 4 bases from V and 0 bases from J; junction bases left unmatched: 17.

The chain couples TRBV18 to TRBJ1-2; a possible D gene is TRBD1 (5 bases). The CDR3 runs 16 residues. CDR1 and CDR2 (germline): KGHSH, LQKENI. V lost 3 bases to trimming and J lost 4 bases, with 18 bases between them. The CDR3 bases are TGTGCCAGCTCACCTTCATCGCAGGGAGGGTTCTATGGCTACACCTTC. Translated: CASSPSSQGGFYGYTF.

In this sample, this clone turned up a few times. This chain uses TRBV28 with TRBJ2-1; D gene uncertain. Per germline, CDR1 MDHEN and CDR2 SYDVKM. V shed 5 bases and J shed 0 bases, with 8 bases lying between them. There are 14 residues in the CDR3. The CDR3 DNA sequence: TGTGCCAGCAGTCTCATGAGCTCCTACAATGAGCAGTTCTTC. Residues: CASSLMSSYNEQFF.

The chain uses TRBV15 and TRBJ2-3; D is possibly TRBD2 (5 bases). This CDR3 has 13 residues. Trimming left V 8 bases short and J 3 bases short, with 12 bases between. Germline CDR1 and CDR2: LNHNV and YYDKDF (reference sequence). In DNA form, the CDR3 reads TGTGCCACCGGGCGGAGGTCAACAGATACGCAGTATTTT. Encoded protein: CATGRRSTDTQYF.

This clone has only a few counts. The CDR3 nucleotides read TGTGCCAGCAGCTTGGCTTTTGAACAGGGTGCTGGAAACACCATATATTTT. Protein sequence: CASSLAFEQGAGNTIYF. J is TRBJ1-3 and V is TRBV5-6; possible D gene TRBD1, 6 bases. CDR3 length: 17 amino acids. With 0 bases removed from V and 2 bases from J, the gap between germline ends came to 15 bases. Germline CDR1 and CDR2: SGHDT and YYEEEE.

This chain connects TRBV7-2 to TRBJ2-7; 7 nucleotides align to TRBD1. The length of the CDR3 is 14 residues. V shed 3 bases, J shed 0 bases, and the junction held 2 bases outside the gene matches. Per the germline V gene, CDR1 is SGHTA and CDR2 is FQGNSA. The CDR3 spells CASSFGTVSYEQYF. CDR3 nucleotide sequence: TGTGCCAGCAGCTTCGGGACAGTCTCCTACGAGCAGTACTTC.

The chain uses TRBV2 and TRBJ2-6, with 7 bases that match TRBD1. There are 16 residues in the CDR3. Germline CDR1 SNHLY, CDR2 FYNNEI. J gave up 0 bases and V 8 bases, and 7 bases lay outside the gene matches. The CDR3 sequence: CASRDSSFSGANVLTF. The CDR3, as DNA: TGTGCCAGCCGGGACAGTTCTTTCTCTGGGGCCAACGTCCTGACTTTC.

The chain combines TRBV7-3 with TRBJ2-2; a possible D gene is TRBD2 (5 bases). Germline assignment: CDR1 SGHTA and CDR2 FQGTGA. The CDR3 has 16 amino acids. Trimming shortened V by 3 bases and J by 1 base, and 12 bases separated the two germline ends. DNA of the CDR3: TGTGCCAGCAGCTTTGGTGGAGGCGGGAACACCGGGGAGCTGTTTTTT. This translates into CASSFGGGGNTGELFF.

This chain joins TRBV5-1 and TRBJ2-2, with TRBD1 matching 8 bases. The CDR3 is 14 amino acids. Germline V gene data show CDR1 as SGHRS and CDR2 as YFSETQ. V trimming: 1 base; J trimming: 4 bases; junction bases outside the gene matches: 0. CDR3 in DNA: TGCGCCAGCAGCTTGACAGGGGGCACCGGGGAGCTGTTTTTT. This encodes CASSLTGGTGELFF.

The rearrangement joins TRBV6-5 to TRBJ1-1, with D perhaps matching TRBD1 (5 bases). Germline V CDR1 and CDR2: MNHEY, SVGAGI. Trimming cost V 5 bases and J 4 bases, with 17 bases left between them. This CDR3 has 15 amino acids. The CDR3 reads CASSTPWAGLTEAFF. DNA for the CDR3: TGTGCCAGCAGTACCCCTTGGGCGGGACTCACTGAAGCTTTCTTT.